The 5 T cell receptor beta chains listed next were all sequenced from one sample in a study of blood T cells in healthy people across ages (dated by TCRdb to 2013 to 2016). Library preparation used 5' RACE. The reads were generated on an Illumina HiSeq 2500. The second PCR ran for roughly 7 to 11 cycles and used a J-beta primer mix along with a sample-barcoded 5' primer. TCRdb itself trimmed the public reads at Q25 with fastp, ran MiXCR and retained productive beta chains. Merged by CDR3 protein, the rows form single entries marked with the most common genes and DNA. Across this sample there are 850,000 to 1,000,000 distinct CDR3 sequences, with under 50% seen only once. The ten biggest clones cover 13% of the sample. The specimen sequenced was blood. The receptors stem from a man aged 30 to 39 in good health.

This clonotype was recorded once. The genes are TRBV5-1 and TRBJ1-2; D ambiguous. Looked up from germline, CDR1 is SGHRS and CDR2 is YFSETQ. The V gene lost 5 bases and the J gene lost 4 bases, with 15 bases spanning the gap. CDR3 size: 14 residues. Written as DNA, the CDR3 is TGCGCCAGCAGGGAGCGTACTGGGAGCTATGGCTACACCTTC. This sequence encodes CASRERTGSYGYTF.

This clonotype appeared a few times. J is TRBJ2-7 and V is TRBV12-3 or TRBV12-4; no clear D. The CDR3 has 13 amino acids. V was trimmed by 4 bases and J by 0 bases, leaving 7 bases between them. As DNA, the CDR3 is TGTGCCAGCAGTTCACCAGACTCCTACGAGCAGTACTTC. Translation: CASSSPDSYEQYF.

V and J are TRBV27 and TRBJ2-1, with 9 nucleotides matching TRBD2. V lost 2 bases, J lost 0 bases, and 2 bases stayed unmatched. Germline V gene lookup returns CDR1 MNHEY and CDR2 SMNVEV (reference sequence). The CDR3 is made up of 16 amino acids. CDR3 in DNA: TGTGCCAGCAGTTTAGAGCGGGGGGTCTCCTACAATGAGCAGTTCTTC. Its protein is CASSLERGVSYNEQFF.

This rearrangement joins TRBV20-1 to TRBJ2-3; D possibly corresponds to TRBD2 (6 bases). The V end lost 5 bases, the J end lost 5 bases, and 14 bases lay between the germline ends. Germline assignment: CDR1 DFQATT and CDR2 SNEGSKA (reference sequence). The CDR3 has 13 amino acids. The CDR3 DNA follows: TGCAGTGCTGGTGGACTACGAGGAGATACGCAGTATTTT. As protein: CSAGGLRGDTQYF.

Only a few counts were recorded for this clonotype. The chain employs TRBV7-2 and TRBJ2-3; 12 positions match TRBD2. This CDR3 spans 16 amino acids. CDR1 is SGHTA, CDR2 FQGNSA, per germline. Losses at the gene ends were 5 bases for V and 2 bases for J; bases not matched to a gene: 5. The CDR3 spells CASSPRTSGVTDTQYF. The CDR3 DNA is TGTGCCAGCAGCCCGCGGACTAGCGGGGTCACAGATACGCAGTATTTT.